The 27 T cell receptor beta chains below all came from one sample that was sequenced in a study of neurological immune-mediated disorders. From the 5' RACE reads, TCRdb called clonotypes with MiXCR, one entry per CDR3 protein. The data contain approximately 60,000 distinct CDR3 sequences, roughly 3.2% of them singletons. The sample taken for sequencing was PBMCs. These receptors came from a woman in her thirties with multiple sclerosis.

This clonotype was recorded at least ten times. J is TRBJ1-6 and V is TRBV7-2; D call uncertain. V dropped 4 bases and J dropped 7 bases, with 14 bases sitting between them. The germline CDR1 and CDR2 sequences are SGHTA and FQGNSA. There are 15 residues in the CDR3. The CDR3 sequence: CASSSLGRENSPLHF. CDR3 DNA: TGTGCCAGCAGCTCTCTCGGACGGGAGAATTCACCCCTCCACTTT.

This clonotype was seen ten or more times. The V gene is TRBV20-1, the J gene TRBJ1-2; D unclear. The length of the CDR3 is 13 residues. The V gene lost 5 bases and the J gene lost 4 bases, with 14 bases spanning the gap. Germline V CDR1 and CDR2: DFQATT, SNEGSKA (reference sequence). The CDR3 sequence: CSAQEEGGYGYTF. For the CDR3, the DNA is TGCAGTGCTCAAGAAGAGGGCGGCTATGGCTACACCTTC.

This clonotype was seen at least ten times. The rearrangement links TRBV6-5 to TRBJ2-1; 10 bases match TRBD2. The germline V gene has CDR1 MNHEY and CDR2 SVGAGI. V trimming: 7 bases; J trimming: 6 bases; junction bases outside the gene matches: 12. There are 16 residues in the CDR3. Here the CDR3 DNA reads TGTGCCAGCATTAAAATAAGCGGGAGGGGTTCCAATGAGCAGTTCTTC. Its protein is CASIKISGRGSNEQFF.

This clonotype was observed at least ten times. This rearrangement joins TRBV12-3 or TRBV12-4 to TRBJ2-3, with D maybe TRBD1 (5 bases). V lost 3 bases, J lost 2 bases, and 12 bases lay in between. This CDR3 region has 15 residues. The CDR3 DNA is TGTGCCAGCAGTTTTACGGACACGAACACAGATACGCAGTATTTT. The encoded protein is CASSFTDTNTDTQYF.

This clonotype was seen many times. The chain couples TRBV12-3 or TRBV12-4 to TRBJ1-1, with D possibly being TRBD1 (6 bases). V was pared by 2 bases and J by 4 bases, with 8 bases between. CDR3 length: 13 amino acids. The CDR3 DNA is TGTGCCAGCAGTTTAAGGGGGGGCACTGAAGCTTTCTTT. Translating it yields CASSLRGGTEAFF.

This clonotype came up many times. The chain couples TRBV6-5 to TRBJ1-2, with D unresolved. This CDR3 has 11 residues. Germline lookup yields CDR1 MNHEY and CDR2 SVGAGI. Trimming shortened V by 7 bases and J by 5 bases, and 8 bases separated the two germline ends. CDR3 nucleotide sequence: TGTGCCAGCAAGCGGCTTTATGGCTACACCTTC. The encoded protein is CASKRLYGYTF.

In this sample, this clonotype turned up many times. This sequence joins TRBV6-5 and TRBJ2-7, with a possible D match to TRBD2 (5 bases). The CDR3 is made up of 14 amino acids. Trimming took 4 bases from V and 3 from J, leaving 13 bases between them. Germline V gives CDR1 MNHEY, CDR2 SVGAGI. The CDR3 here is CASSWKASSYEQYF. CDR3 nucleotides: TGTGCCAGCAGTTGGAAAGCTAGCAGCTACGAGCAGTACTTC.

This clonotype has a count of ten or more. The CDR3 nucleotides read TGTGCCAGCAGCCCCCAGGAGTTTAGCGGGAGGAATGAGCAGTTCTTC. It is translated as CASSPQEFSGRNEQFF. The rearrangement joins TRBV5-5 to TRBJ2-1; 10 nucleotides match TRBD2. Germline V gives CDR1 SGHKS, CDR2 YYEKEE (reference sequence). Losses at the gene ends were 4 bases for V and 7 bases for J; bases not matched to a gene: 11. The CDR3 is made up of 16 amino acids. The full variable domain, completed using reference TRBV5-5 and TRBJ2-1, is DAGVTQSPTHLIKTRGQQVTLRCSPISGHKSVSWYQQVLGQGPQFIFQYYEKEERGRGNFPDRFSARQFPNYSSELNVNALLLGDSALYLCASSPQEFSGRNEQFFGPGTRLTVL.

This clonotype has ten or more counts. This chain links TRBV6-1 with TRBJ2-1; D is perhaps TRBD2 (6 bases). CDR1 MNHNS and CDR2 SASEGT come from the germline V gene. The CDR3 has 16 residues. V was cut by 2 bases and J by 8 bases, with 19 bases left in between. In nucleotides, the CDR3 is TGTGCCAGCAGTGAAAATTCGGGGACTCTACCATATGAGCAGTTCTTC. It codes for CASSENSGTLPYEQFF.

At least ten counts were recorded for this clonotype. This chain's CDR3 is CASSLDHRGEETQYF. Written as DNA, the CDR3 is TGTGCCAGCAGCTTAGACCATAGAGGCGAAGAGACCCAGTACTTC. The chain couples TRBV7-8 to TRBJ2-5; D is ambiguous. The CDR3 runs to 15 residues. CDR1 is SGHVS, CDR2 FQNEAQ, per germline. V dropped 1 base and J dropped 3 bases, with 12 bases sitting between them.

In regard to this clonotype: A clone one base away is much larger, so this may be a read error. This chain uses TRBV3-1 with TRBJ2-3; no reliable D call. The ends were cut back, 3 bases at V and 4 bases at J, with 5 bases in the middle. Germline V lookup: CDR1 LGHDT, CDR2 YNNKEL (reference sequence). The CDR3 sequence is 12 residues long. CDR3 DNA: TGTGCCAGCAGCCAGAGCGCAGATACGCAGTATTTT. As protein: CASSQSADTQYF.

This clonotype has a count of ten or more. The gene calls are TRBV11-1 and TRBJ1-1; D ambiguous. Trimming took 5 bases from V and 1 from J, leaving 8 bases between them. CDR1 is SGHAT, CDR2 FQDESV, per germline (reference sequence). The CDR3 length is 13 residues. The CDR3 nucleotides read TGTGCCAGCAGCCAAACTTCGAACACTGAAGCTTTCTTT. Translating gives CASSQTSNTEAFF.

This clonotype was picked up many times. J is TRBJ2-2 and V is TRBV4-1; D is uncertain. The CDR3 sequence is 15 residues long. V lost 2 bases and J 3 bases, leaving 10 bases between the germline ends. The germline V gene has CDR1 MGHRA and CDR2 YSYEKL. For the CDR3, the DNA is TGCGCCAGCAGCCAAACTTCGATCGACACCGGGGAGCTGTTTTTT. Translation: CASSQTSIDTGELFF.

This clonotype has ten or more counts. V and J are TRBV6-5 and TRBJ1-2; the match to TRBD1 covers 8 bases. Unmatched junction bases numbered 7, after V lost 6 bases and J lost 1 base. This CDR3 is built from 15 residues. Looked up from germline, CDR1 is MNHEY and CDR2 is SVGAGI. The CDR3 loop reads CASSKRDRINYGYTF. As DNA, the CDR3 is TGTGCCAGCAGCAAACGGGACAGGATTAACTATGGCTACACCTTC.

This clonotype was seen at least ten times. This sequence joins TRBV11-2 and TRBJ2-5; no clear D. CDR3 length equals 14 residues. The germline V gene encodes CDR1 SGHAT and CDR2 FQNNGV. V was pared by 3 bases and J by 0 bases, with 8 bases between. The CDR3 region is CASSFGYHQETQYF. CDR3 DNA: TGTGCCAGCAGCTTTGGGTACCACCAAGAGACCCAGTACTTC.

This clonotype was found many times. This chain uses TRBV28 with TRBJ2-1, with 15 bases aligning to TRBD2. This CDR3 contains 20 residues. V shed 3 bases and J 1 base; nucleotides not matched to a gene: 10. CDR1 is MDHEN, CDR2 SYDVKM, per germline. The DNA for the CDR3 is TGTGCCAGCAGTTTTGCAGGACTAGCGGGAGGGTCACGGTCCTACAATGAGCAGTTCTTC. This gives the protein CASSFAGLAGGSRSYNEQFF.

This clonotype occurred many times. The V call is TRBV11-2, the J call TRBJ2-2, with D perhaps TRBD2 (7 bases). Looked up from germline, CDR1 is SGHAT and CDR2 is FQNNGV. The CDR3 runs 16 residues. V lost 0 bases and J 5 bases, leaving 13 bases between the germline ends. CDR3 coding DNA: TGTGCCAGCAGCTTAGAGCCGGGGGGCCGGACCGGGGAGCTGTTTTTT. Encoded protein: CASSLEPGGRTGELFF.

The sample holds many counts of this clonotype. This chain links TRBV20-1 with TRBJ1-2, with TRBD1 matching over 8 bases. The CDR3 length is 19 residues. Germline CDR1 DFQATT, CDR2 SNEGSKA (reference sequence). V trimming: 0 bases; J trimming: 0 bases; junction bases outside the gene matches: 15. CDR3 nucleotides: TGCAGTGCTAGAGACCAAAGGGACAGGCGGGTCCAAGCTAACTATGGCTACACCTTC. Translating gives CSARDQRDRRVQANYGYTF.

This clonotype was recorded many times. This chain links TRBV7-2 with TRBJ1-4, with D unresolved. Trimming removed 5 bases at V and 13 bases at J, with 20 bases between. The CDR3 runs to 14 residues. Germline CDR1 is SGHTA and CDR2 is FQGNSA. The CDR3 loop reads CASSVPGPNSGLFF. CDR3 DNA: TGTGCCAGCAGCGTCCCCGGGCCGAACTCGGGACTGTTTTTT.

This clonotype was seen a few times. This may be a read error, as it is one base from a much larger clone. The genes are TRBV9 and TRBJ2-7; TRBD1 is a possible D gene (5 bases). The V gene lost 5 bases and the J gene lost 6 bases, with 9 bases spanning the gap. The germline V gene encodes CDR1 SGDLS and CDR2 YYNGEE. The CDR3 has 11 amino acids. For the CDR3, the DNA is TGTGCCAGCAGACGTGACAGCGAGCAGTACTTC. Its protein product is CASRRDSEQYF.

This clonotype was counted at least ten times. V usage is TRBV5-1 and J usage is TRBJ1-4; weak D call: TRBD1 (5 bases). Germline V CDR1 and CDR2: SGHRS, YFSETQ. With 4 bases removed from V and 4 bases from J, the gap between germline ends came to 8 bases. The CDR3 loop spans 13 amino acids. CDR3 amino acids: CASSVTDNEKLFF. The CDR3 nucleotides are TGCGCCAGCAGCGTGACAGATAATGAAAAACTGTTTTTT.

This clonotype was recorded at least ten times. The rearrangement joins TRBV9 to TRBJ2-5; TRBD1 matches at 11 bases. V lost 4 bases, J lost 2 bases, and 13 bases stayed unmatched. The CDR3 consists of 18 residues. Germline CDR1 SGDLS, CDR2 YYNGEE. This chain's CDR3 is CASSPLPLDRGRQETQYF. For the CDR3, the DNA is TGTGCCAGCAGCCCTCTCCCCCTGGACAGGGGGCGTCAAGAGACCCAGTACTTC.

This clonotype was counted at least ten times. The chain carries TRBV12-3 or TRBV12-4 and TRBJ1-1, with 8 bases fitting TRBD1. The J segment lost 1 base and the V segment lost 6 bases, leaving 4 bases of the junction unmatched. The CDR3 is 14 residues long. CDR3 protein: CASSRQGSNTEAFF. CDR3 DNA sequence: TGTGCCAGCAGCCGACAGGGGTCGAACACTGAAGCTTTCTTT.

This clonotype was observed at least ten times. This rearrangement joins TRBV18 to TRBJ1-1, with D possibly matching TRBD1 (5 bases). The V gene lost 1 base and the J gene lost 11 bases, with 14 bases spanning the gap. The CDR3 extends over 13 amino acids. Germline V CDR1 and CDR2: KGHSH, LQKENI. CDR3 region: CASSPQRDVSAFF. The CDR3 region has the DNA TGTGCCAGCTCACCACAGAGGGACGTATCCGCTTTCTTT.

At least ten counts were recorded for this clonotype. The chain joins TRBV6-6 to TRBJ2-3; TRBD2 might be the D (5 bases). The germline V gene has CDR1 MNHNY and CDR2 SVGAGI (reference sequence). Trimming removed 10 bases from V and 2 bases from J, with 13 bases in between. CDR3 length equals 13 residues. CDR3 sequence: CATGVPYTDTQYF. DNA of the CDR3: TGTGCCACCGGGGTACCCTACACAGATACGCAGTATTTT.

This clonotype was counted many times. The rearrangement joins TRBV28 to TRBJ2-3; 7 bases match TRBD2. In germline, CDR1 is MDHEN, CDR2 SYDVKM. This CDR3 has 16 residues. V lost 4 bases, J lost 6 bases, and 13 bases stayed unmatched. The CDR3 DNA reads as TGTGCCAGCAGTTCGGCTTGGGGGGGGAACGGGGATACGCAGTATTTT. Protein product: CASSSAWGGNGDTQYF.

This clonotype was counted at least ten times. The gene calls are TRBV12-3 or TRBV12-4 and TRBJ1-4; D gene uncertain. The CDR3 has 14 residues. V dropped 6 bases and J dropped 10 bases, with 18 bases sitting between them. The CDR3 coding sequence is TGTGCCAGCAGCGATCGATCCCAGAGTCCAAAACTGTTTTTT. Its translation: CASSDRSQSPKLFF.